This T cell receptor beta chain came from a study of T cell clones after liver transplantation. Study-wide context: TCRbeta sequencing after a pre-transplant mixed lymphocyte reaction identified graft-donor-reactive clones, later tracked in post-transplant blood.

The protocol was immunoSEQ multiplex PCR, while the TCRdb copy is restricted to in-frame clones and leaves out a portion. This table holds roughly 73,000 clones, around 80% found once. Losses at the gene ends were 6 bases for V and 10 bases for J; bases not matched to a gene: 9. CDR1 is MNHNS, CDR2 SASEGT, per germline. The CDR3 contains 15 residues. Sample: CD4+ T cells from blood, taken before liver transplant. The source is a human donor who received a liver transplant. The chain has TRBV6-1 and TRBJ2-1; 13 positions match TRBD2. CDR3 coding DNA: TGTGCCAGCAGCGAGCCCCGGACTAGCGGGAGAGAGCAGTTCTTC. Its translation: CASSEPRTSGREQFF.